This T cell receptor beta chain was identified during a study of tissue T cells after allogeneic stem cell transplantation. The germline CDR1 and CDR2 sequences are SGHTS and YDEGEE. This CDR3 comprises 15 residues. V dropped 3 bases and J dropped 3 bases, with 16 bases sitting between them. Assay used: immunoSEQ multiplex PCR; TCRdb lists only in-frame clones, some missing. The sample contains 25,000 to 35,000 clones, over 75% of which appear only once. The rearrangement uses TRBV5-8 and TRBJ2-7, with D possibly being TRBD1 or TRBD2 (6 bases each). This clonotype originated in a woman aged 18-55 years who later had graft-versus-host disease after an allogeneic stem cell transplant. The input for sequencing was blood, taken before transplantation. The CDR3 loop reads CASSSRWGALYEQYF. As DNA, the CDR3 is TGTGCCAGCAGCTCCCGGTGGGGGGCCCTCTACGAGCAGTACTTC.